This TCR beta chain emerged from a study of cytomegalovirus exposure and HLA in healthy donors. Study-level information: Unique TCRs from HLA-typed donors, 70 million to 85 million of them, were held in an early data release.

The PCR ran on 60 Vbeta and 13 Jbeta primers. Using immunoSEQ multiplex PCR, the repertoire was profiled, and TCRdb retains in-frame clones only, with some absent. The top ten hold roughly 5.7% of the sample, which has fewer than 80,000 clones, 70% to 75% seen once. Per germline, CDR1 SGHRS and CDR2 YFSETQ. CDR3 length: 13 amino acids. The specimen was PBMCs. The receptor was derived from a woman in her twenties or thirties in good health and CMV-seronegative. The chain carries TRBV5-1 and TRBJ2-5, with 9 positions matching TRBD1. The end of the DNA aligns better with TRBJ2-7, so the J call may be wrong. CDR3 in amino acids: CASSMTGGYEQYF. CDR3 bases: TGCGCCAGCAGCATGACAGGGGGGTACGAGCAGTACTTC.